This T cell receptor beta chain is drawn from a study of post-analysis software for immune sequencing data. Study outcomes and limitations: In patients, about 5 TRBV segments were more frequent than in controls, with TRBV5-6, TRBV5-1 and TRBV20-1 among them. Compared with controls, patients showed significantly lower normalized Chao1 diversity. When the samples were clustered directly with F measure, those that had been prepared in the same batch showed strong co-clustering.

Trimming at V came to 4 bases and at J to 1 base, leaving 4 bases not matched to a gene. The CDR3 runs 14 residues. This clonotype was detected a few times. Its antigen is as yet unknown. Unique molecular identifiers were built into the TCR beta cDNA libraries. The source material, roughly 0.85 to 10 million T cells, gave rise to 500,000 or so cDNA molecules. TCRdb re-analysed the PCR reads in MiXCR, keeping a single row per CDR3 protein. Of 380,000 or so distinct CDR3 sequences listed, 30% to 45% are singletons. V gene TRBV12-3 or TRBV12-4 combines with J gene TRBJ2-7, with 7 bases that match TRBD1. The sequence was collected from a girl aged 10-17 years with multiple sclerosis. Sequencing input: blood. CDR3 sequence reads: CASSSKQGSYEQYF. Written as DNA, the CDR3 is TGTGCCAGCAGTTCCAAACAGGGGTCCTACGAGCAGTACTTC.